The present TCR beta chain was sequenced within a study of cytomegalovirus exposure and HLA in healthy donors. Study results and limitations: A later analysis found first-cohort TCR clusters tended to co-occur in the 90 to 150 validation repertoires. The majority of TCR sequences were rare, yet some public TCRs appeared in many donors.

The donors were part of the validation cohort of roughly 130 subjects. That cohort was separate from the first cohort, which comprised 666 subjects. The germline V and J ends were trimmed by 11 bases and 1 base, with 9 bases remaining between them. The CDR3 runs 13 residues. Looked up from germline, CDR1 is SNHLY and CDR2 is FYNNEI. Remarks on this clone: The antigen is undetermined. Different DNA sequences within this sample yield the same CDR3.

The repertoire was sequenced with immunoSEQ multiplex PCR; TCRdb's copy has only in-frame clones and lacks some. The sample carries 65,000 or so clones, 90% to 95% recorded once. The sample comprised PBMCs. The genes are TRBV2 and TRBJ2-6; D perhaps matches TRBD2 (5 bases). This clonotype was obtained from a woman aged 18-30 years in good health and CMV-seronegative. This chain's CDR3 is CARRGSGANVLTF. In DNA, the CDR3 is TGTGCCCGTAGAGGGTCTGGGGCCAACGTCCTGACTTTC.